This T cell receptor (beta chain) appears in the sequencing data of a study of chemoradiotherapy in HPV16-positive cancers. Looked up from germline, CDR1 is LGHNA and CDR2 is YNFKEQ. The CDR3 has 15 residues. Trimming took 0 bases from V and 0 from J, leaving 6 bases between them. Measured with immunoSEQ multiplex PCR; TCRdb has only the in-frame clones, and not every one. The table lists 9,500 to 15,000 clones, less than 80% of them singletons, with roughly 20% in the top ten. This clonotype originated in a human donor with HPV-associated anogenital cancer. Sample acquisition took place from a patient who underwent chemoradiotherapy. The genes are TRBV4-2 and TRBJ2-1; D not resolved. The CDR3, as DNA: TGTGCCAGCAGCCAAGAAGCAGACTCCTACAATGAGCAGTTCTTC. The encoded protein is CASSQEADSYNEQFF.